Listed below are T cell receptor beta chains from one sample, sequenced in a study of identical twins. In TCRdb, the 5' RACE reads were re-called with MiXCR into one record per CDR3 protein. The table has some 630,000 distinct CDR3 sequences, under 8.5% seen once; the top ten hold 1.5% to 2%. The sample was also linked to a second study, of yellow fever vaccine responses in identical twins.

The specimen was PBMCs. Source of these receptors: a woman aged 18-29 years in good health. The CDR3 runs from the conserved cysteine through the conserved F or W. Fields, in order: V gene, clone size, D gene, J gene, CDR3 protein, CDR3 DNA. The D gene is left open where the match is weak. A clone size is listed for some rows: how often the clone was seen (once, few, many), or a class if it is expanded.

v_call: TRBV11-2; clone_size: -; d_call: -; j_call: TRBJ2-2; cdr3_aa: CASSLVGASGELFF; cdr3_nt: TGTGCCAGCAGCTTGGTCGGGGCGTCCGGGGAGCTGTTTTTT
v_call: TRBV20-1; clone_size: few; d_call: -; j_call: TRBJ2-3; cdr3_aa: CSARGLAFTDTQYF; cdr3_nt: TGCAGTGCTAGAGGGCTAGCGTTCACAGATACGCAGTATTTT
v_call: TRBV12-3/TRBV12-4; clone_size: few; d_call: -; j_call: TRBJ2-1; cdr3_aa: CASSLALGGPGLF; cdr3_nt: TGTGCCAGCAGTTTAGCGCTAGGGGGGCCCGGGCTCTTC
v_call: TRBV11-2; clone_size: -; d_call: -; j_call: TRBJ2-5; cdr3_aa: CASSLVLRVQGTQYF; cdr3_nt: TGTGCCAGCAGCTTAGTCTTACGGGTACAAGGGACCCAGTACTTC
v_call: TRBV12-5; clone_size: few; d_call: TRBD1; j_call: TRBJ2-2; cdr3_aa: CASGSQGANTGELFF; cdr3_nt: TGTGCTAGTGGTTCACAGGGGGCGAACACCGGGGAGCTGTTTTTT
v_call: TRBV12-3/TRBV12-4; clone_size: few; d_call: TRBD1; j_call: TRBJ1-2; cdr3_aa: CASSLQGDLGYGYTF; cdr3_nt: TGTGCCAGCAGTTTACAGGGGGATCTCGGCTATGGCTACACCTTC
v_call: TRBV2; clone_size: few; d_call: -; j_call: TRBJ1-1; cdr3_aa: CASTPRSGGTEAFF; cdr3_nt: TGTGCCAGCACCCCCAGAAGTGGGGGGACTGAAGCTTTCTTT
v_call: TRBV20-1; clone_size: many; d_call: TRBD2; j_call: TRBJ2-1; cdr3_aa: CSALLAGGRNEQFF; cdr3_nt: TGCAGTGCTTTACTAGCGGGAGGCCGGAATGAGCAGTTCTTC
v_call: TRBV4-2; clone_size: few; d_call: TRBD2; j_call: TRBJ2-5; cdr3_aa: CASSIAGGVQETQYF; cdr3_nt: TGTGCCAGCAGCATAGCGGGGGGCGTCCAAGAGACCCAGTACTTC
v_call: TRBV11-2; clone_size: -; d_call: -; j_call: TRBJ2-1; cdr3_aa: CASSLTRTGTYNEQFF; cdr3_nt: TGTGCCAGCAGCTTAACCAGGACCGGAACCTACAATGAGCAGTTCTTC
v_call: TRBV11-2; clone_size: -; d_call: -; j_call: TRBJ2-5; cdr3_aa: CASSLVDRNGKETQYF; cdr3_nt: TGTGCCAGCAGCTTAGTGGATCGGAATGGAAAGGAGACCCAGTACTTC
v_call: TRBV5-1; clone_size: few; d_call: -; j_call: TRBJ2-3; cdr3_aa: CASSWGQVTDTQYF; cdr3_nt: TGCGCCAGCAGCTGGGGGCAGGTAACAGATACGCAGTATTTT
v_call: TRBV6-1; clone_size: -; d_call: TRBD2; j_call: TRBJ2-5; cdr3_aa: CASGRTSGKETQYF; cdr3_nt: TGTGCCAGCGGGCGGACTAGCGGCAAAGAGACCCAGTACTTC
v_call: TRBV20-1; clone_size: -; d_call: TRBD1; j_call: TRBJ2-3; cdr3_aa: CSARVQGASDTQYF; cdr3_nt: TGCAGTGCTAGGGTACAGGGGGCCTCAGATACGCAGTATTTT
v_call: TRBV6-5; clone_size: many; d_call: -; j_call: TRBJ2-7; cdr3_aa: CASSLGGTVIYEQYF; cdr3_nt: TGTGCCAGCAGTTTAGGAGGGACAGTCATCTACGAGCAGTACTTC
v_call: TRBV20-1; clone_size: -; d_call: -; j_call: TRBJ2-1; cdr3_aa: CSAGGGSYNEQFF; cdr3_nt: TGCAGTGCAGGGGGGGGTTCCTACAATGAGCAGTTCTTC
v_call: TRBV24-1; clone_size: many; d_call: TRBD2; j_call: TRBJ2-5; cdr3_aa: CATSDPGLAGETQYF; cdr3_nt: TGTGCCACCAGTGACCCGGGACTAGCGGGAGAGACCCAGTACTTC
v_call: TRBV7-9; clone_size: -; d_call: -; j_call: TRBJ2-1; cdr3_aa: CASSPPGTPYNEQFF; cdr3_nt: TGTGCCAGCAGCCCACCAGGGACGCCCTACAATGAGCAGTTCTTC
v_call: TRBV9; clone_size: -; d_call: TRBD2; j_call: TRBJ2-3; cdr3_aa: CASSVVLRREGNTQYF; cdr3_nt: TGTGCCAGCAGCGTAGTACTTCGGAGGGAGGGAAATACGCAGTATTTT
v_call: TRBV3-1; clone_size: -; d_call: -; j_call: TRBJ2-1; cdr3_aa: CASSPEGLPYNEQFF; cdr3_nt: TGTGCCAGCAGCCCAGAGGGACTTCCCTACAATGAGCAGTTCTTC
v_call: TRBV20-1; clone_size: -; d_call: TRBD2; j_call: TRBJ2-1; cdr3_aa: CCARDLGGGVYNEQFF; cdr3_nt: TGCTGTGCTAGAGATCTGGGGGGGGGAGTCTACAATGAGCAGTTCTTC
v_call: TRBV12-3/TRBV12-4; clone_size: many; d_call: TRBD1; j_call: TRBJ2-2; cdr3_aa: CASSRGPGQGTGELFF; cdr3_nt: TGTGCCAGCAGTCGGGGCCCGGGACAGGGGACCGGGGAGCTGTTTTTT
v_call: TRBV24-1; clone_size: -; d_call: -; j_call: TRBJ2-2; cdr3_aa: CATSDRRQAGTGELFF; cdr3_nt: TGTGCCACCAGTGACCGGAGACAGGCGGGCACCGGGGAGCTGTTTTTT
v_call: TRBV28; clone_size: few; d_call: TRBD2; j_call: TRBJ2-5; cdr3_aa: CASSGERGGLQETQYF; cdr3_nt: TGTGCCAGCAGTGGAGAGCGGGGGGGCCTCCAAGAGACCCAGTACTTC
v_call: TRBV6-5; clone_size: many; d_call: -; j_call: TRBJ1-1; cdr3_aa: CASSYSSGGNTEAFF; cdr3_nt: TGTGCCAGCAGTTACTCGAGTGGGGGGAACACTGAAGCTTTCTTT
v_call: TRBV28; clone_size: many; d_call: TRBD2; j_call: TRBJ2-2; cdr3_aa: CASSLSLAGVGELFF; cdr3_nt: TGTGCCAGCAGTTTATCACTAGCGGGAGTCGGGGAGCTGTTTTTT
v_call: TRBV12-5; clone_size: few; d_call: TRBD2; j_call: TRBJ2-7; cdr3_aa: CASGLASLAGEVHEQYF; cdr3_nt: TGTGCTAGTGGTTTGGCCAGCCTAGCGGGAGAAGTCCACGAGCAGTACTTC
v_call: TRBV20-1; clone_size: many; d_call: -; j_call: TRBJ1-6; cdr3_aa: CSARSSGTTFLGLHF; cdr3_nt: TGCAGTGCTAGGAGTAGCGGGACGACCTTCTTAGGCCTCCACTTT
v_call: TRBV11-2; clone_size: few; d_call: TRBD1; j_call: TRBJ1-5; cdr3_aa: CASSSTGAQPQHF; cdr3_nt: TGTGCCAGCAGTTCGACAGGGGCCCAGCCCCAGCATTTT
v_call: TRBV6-6; clone_size: few; d_call: -; j_call: TRBJ2-3; cdr3_aa: CASRDRTDTQYF; cdr3_nt: TGTGCCAGCAGGGATCGCACAGATACGCAGTATTTT
v_call: TRBV12-3/TRBV12-4; clone_size: few; d_call: TRBD2; j_call: TRBJ2-7; cdr3_aa: CASSYWGSGGRGEQYF; cdr3_nt: TGTGCCAGCAGTTACTGGGGGTCGGGCGGGAGAGGCGAGCAGTACTTC
v_call: TRBV12-3/TRBV12-4; clone_size: -; d_call: -; j_call: TRBJ1-2; cdr3_aa: CASSLGQNRYTF; cdr3_nt: TGTGCCAGCAGTTTGGGGCAGAATCGCTACACCTTC
v_call: TRBV7-6; clone_size: many; d_call: -; j_call: TRBJ2-3; cdr3_aa: CASSRLDFGTDTQYF; cdr3_nt: TGTGCCAGCAGCCGACTTGACTTTGGCACAGATACGCAGTATTTT
v_call: TRBV7-8; clone_size: few; d_call: -; j_call: TRBJ1-5; cdr3_aa: CASSLGPRGSNQPQHF; cdr3_nt: TGTGCCAGCAGCCTGGGACCCAGAGGGAGCAATCAGCCCCAGCATTTT
v_call: TRBV19; clone_size: many; d_call: TRBD1; j_call: TRBJ2-7; cdr3_aa: CASSFGQGPYEQYF; cdr3_nt: TGTGCCAGTAGTTTCGGACAGGGACCGTACGAGCAGTACTTC
v_call: TRBV6-1; clone_size: -; d_call: TRBD1; j_call: TRBJ1-2; cdr3_aa: CASAETGGPYGYTF; cdr3_nt: TGTGCCAGCGCCGAAACAGGGGGCCCTTATGGCTACACCTTC
v_call: TRBV12-3/TRBV12-4; clone_size: many; d_call: -; j_call: TRBJ1-1; cdr3_aa: CASILGQVSNTEAFF; cdr3_nt: -
v_call: TRBV6-1; clone_size: many; d_call: TRBD2; j_call: TRBJ2-3; cdr3_aa: CASSEASGATDTQYF; cdr3_nt: TGTGCCAGCAGTGAAGCTAGCGGGGCAACAGATACGCAGTATTTT
v_call: TRBV2; clone_size: few; d_call: -; j_call: TRBJ2-1; cdr3_aa: CASKGGVAVNEQFF; cdr3_nt: TGTGCCAGCAAGGGGGGAGTCGCCGTCAATGAGCAGTTCTTC
v_call: TRBV2; clone_size: many; d_call: -; j_call: TRBJ1-2; cdr3_aa: CASILGVGVIRNYGYTF; cdr3_nt: TGTGCCAGCATCCTGGGGGTTGGGGTCATCCGAAACTATGGCTACACCTTC
v_call: TRBV20-1; clone_size: -; d_call: -; j_call: TRBJ2-3; cdr3_aa: CSARQLEGGATDTQYF; cdr3_nt: TGCAGTGCTAGACAGTTAGAGGGAGGAGCCACAGATACGCAGTATTTT
v_call: TRBV6-1; clone_size: -; d_call: -; j_call: TRBJ2-2; cdr3_aa: CASSALVHGELFF; cdr3_nt: TGTGCCAGCAGTGCTTTGGTACACGGGGAGCTGTTTTTT
v_call: TRBV29-1; clone_size: -; d_call: TRBD1; j_call: TRBJ1-2; cdr3_aa: CSVLDRVPNYGYTF; cdr3_nt: TGCAGCGTTTTGGACAGGGTGCCTAACTATGGCTACACCTTC
v_call: TRBV21-1; clone_size: -; d_call: -; j_call: TRBJ2-5; cdr3_aa: CASSTVDPGGYF; cdr3_nt: TGTGCCAGCAGCACGGTCGACCCCGGTGGGTACTTC
v_call: TRBV29-1; clone_size: few; d_call: -; j_call: TRBJ2-1; cdr3_aa: CSVEVLGGSRQFF; cdr3_nt: TGCAGCGTTGAAGTATTAGGAGGGTCCCGGCAGTTCTTC
v_call: TRBV28; clone_size: few; d_call: -; j_call: TRBJ1-1; cdr3_aa: CASSFLAQRQAFF; cdr3_nt: TGTGCCAGCAGTTTCCTAGCACAAAGGCAAGCTTTCTTT
v_call: TRBV7-8; clone_size: many; d_call: -; j_call: TRBJ2-3; cdr3_aa: CASSPGRGLSDTQYF; cdr3_nt: TGTGCCAGCAGCCCGGGGAGGGGGCTCTCAGATACGCAGTATTTT
v_call: TRBV9; clone_size: many; d_call: TRBD2; j_call: TRBJ2-3; cdr3_aa: CASSVAGDTDTQYF; cdr3_nt: TGTGCCAGCAGCGTGGCGGGGGACACAGATACGCAGTATTTT
v_call: TRBV28; clone_size: -; d_call: -; j_call: TRBJ2-1; cdr3_aa: CASKFRGNEQFF; cdr3_nt: TGTGCCAGCAAATTCAGGGGAAATGAGCAGTTCTTC